The 24 T cell receptor beta chains below all came from one sample that was sequenced in a study of early T cells in non-severe SARS-CoV-2 infection. TCRdb itself ran the 5' RACE reads through MiXCR, one entry per CDR3 protein. The sample carries some 100,000 distinct CDR3 sequences, approximately 14% recorded once. The sample consisted of whole blood. These receptors were collected from an adult who was a healthcare worker with PCR-confirmed SARS-CoV-2 infection or an uninfected control (not recorded which).

Ten or more counts support this clonotype. This chain uses TRBV12-3 or TRBV12-4 with TRBJ1-6; the match to TRBD1 covers 8 bases. V shed 6 bases and J 10 bases; nucleotides not matched to a gene: 11. The CDR3 has 15 amino acids. As DNA, the CDR3 is TGTGCCAGCAGGATGACAGGGGTGTACGACTCACCCCTCCACTTT. Translation gives CASRMTGVYDSPLHF.

This clonotype has more than one count but fewer than ten. The chain links TRBV24-1 to TRBJ2-2; 9 nucleotides align to TRBD2. The germline V gene encodes CDR1 KGHDR and CDR2 SFDVKD. The CDR3 sequence is 15 residues long. Trimming removed 9 bases from V and 2 bases from J; junction bases left unmatched: 6. The CDR3 DNA reads TGTGCCACCGGCGCTAGCGGGGCTAACACCGGGGAGCTGTTTTTT. It is translated as CATGASGANTGELFF.

This clonotype was counted only a few times. The V and J genes are TRBV28 and TRBJ2-2, with 7 positions matching TRBD2. Germline V gene sequence: CDR1 MDHEN, CDR2 SYDVKM. The CDR3 spans 17 residues. V lost 3 bases to trimming and J lost 5 bases; unmatched junction nucleotides: 12. The CDR3 DNA sequence: TGTGCCAGCAGTTTGGGGCTCTCTCGGGAGGATACCGGGGAGCTGTTTTTT. Protein sequence: CASSLGLSREDTGELFF. The full variable domain, in which reference TRBV28 and TRBJ2-2 provide the parts outside the CDR3, is DVKVTQSSRYLVKRTGEKVFLECVQDMDHENMFWYRQDPGLGLRLIYFSYDVKMKEKGDIPEGYSVSREKKERFSLILESASTNQTSMYLCASSLGLSREDTGELFFGEGSRLTVL.

This clonotype was seen a few times. This chain connects TRBV27 to TRBJ1-2; TRBD1 matches at 7 bases. CDR3 length equals 12 residues. Germline CDR1 and CDR2: MNHEY and SMNVEV (reference sequence). With V trimmed by 10 bases and J by 3 bases, 5 bases remained unmatched. In nucleotides, the CDR3 is TGTGCCATCTACAGGGGAGACTATGGCTACACCTTC. Its protein product is CAIYRGDYGYTF.

The CDR3 DNA reads as TGCGCCAGCAGCTTGGAGCAAACATCCGGGACTAGCGGCGGCTACAATGAGCAGTTCTTC. Its translation: CASSLEQTSGTSGGYNEQFF. The gene calls are TRBV5-1 and TRBJ2-1, with 11 bases fitting TRBD2. The germline gives CDR1 SGHRS, CDR2 YFSETQ. The CDR3 has 20 residues. Trimming removed 0 bases from V and 3 bases from J; junction bases left unmatched: 14.

This clonotype was recorded at least ten times. This chain uses TRBV2 with TRBJ2-4; D gene uncertain. The germline CDR1 and CDR2 sequences are SNHLY and FYNNEI. V gave up 7 bases and J gave up 0 bases, with 10 bases separating them. This CDR3 comprises 14 residues. This CDR3 is CASIGLLAKNIQYF. The CDR3 bases are TGTGCCAGCATTGGGCTTCTAGCCAAAAACATTCAGTACTTC.

This clonotype was seen repeatedly, ten times or more. The J gene is TRBJ1-6, the V gene TRBV12-3 or TRBV12-4, with a possible D match to TRBD1 (5 bases). The CDR3 contains 14 residues. The V end was cut by 6 bases, the J end by 8 bases, with 14 bases between. For the CDR3, the DNA is TGTGCCAGCAGAGCCGGGGGAGCTGATTCACCCCTCCACTTT. The encoded protein is CASRAGGADSPLHF.

This clonotype was picked up a small number of times. The genes are TRBV18 and TRBJ2-1; 8 bases are shared with TRBD1. Losses at the gene ends were 0 bases for V and 5 bases for J; bases not matched to a gene: 6. CDR1 is KGHSH and CDR2 is LQKENI in the germline V gene. This CDR3 comprises 16 residues. CDR3 protein: CASSPPVRGLNNEQFF. CDR3 in DNA: TGTGCCAGCTCACCACCGGTCAGGGGGCTTAACAATGAGCAGTTCTTC.

This clonotype was counted only a few times. The chain combines TRBV6-1 with TRBJ2-7; the D gene is possibly TRBD2 (6 bases). The germline V and J ends were trimmed by 6 bases and 4 bases, with 16 bases remaining between them. In germline, CDR1 is MNHNS, CDR2 SASEGT. The CDR3 has 14 residues. CDR3 protein: CASRSGTPGYEQYV. The CDR3, as DNA: TGTGCCAGCAGATCCGGGACTCCCGGATACGAGCAGTACGTC.

This chain links TRBV6-6 with TRBJ2-1, with 9 bases that match TRBD2. Germline CDR1 MNHNY, CDR2 SVGAGI (reference sequence). This CDR3 comprises 15 residues. Germline trimming cut 0 bases from V and 8 bases from J; bases unmatched to any gene: 5. The CDR3, as DNA: TGTGCCAGCAGTTACTCGATTAGCGGGGGCGATGAGCAGTTCTTC. Residues: CASSYSISGGDEQFF.

Many counts were recorded for this clonotype. CDR3 sequence reads: CASSGSTLTDTQYF. CDR3 bases: TGTGCCAGCTCGGGGTCCACCCTCACAGATACGCAGTATTTT. The rearrangement uses TRBV18 and TRBJ2-3; D gene uncertain. The CDR3 loop spans 14 amino acids. CDR1 is KGHSH, CDR2 LQKENI, per germline. Trimming cost V 6 bases and J 2 bases, with 12 bases left between them.

Only a few counts were recorded for this clonotype. The junction shows a germline mismatch at one end, possibly a read error. The V and J genes are TRBV18 and TRBJ2-3, with unresolved D. Germline lookup yields CDR1 KGHSH and CDR2 LQKENI. This CDR3 has 14 residues. CDR3 protein: CASSPRIGTDRQYF. The CDR3 nucleotides read TGTGCCAGCTCACCTCGGATCGGCACAGATAGGCAGTATTTT.

A note on this clonotype: An end of the junction does not agree with germline; a read error may underlie this. This sequence joins TRBV6-5 and TRBJ2-3; weak D call: TRBD1 (5 bases). Per the germline V gene, CDR1 is MNHEY and CDR2 is SVGAGI. This CDR3 spans 14 amino acids. For the CDR3, the DNA is TGTCCCAGCAGTTATCCAGGGAGCACAGATACGCAGTATTTT. This encodes CPSSYPGSTDTQYF.

In this sample, this clonotype turned up a few times. The V and J genes are TRBV6-1 and TRBJ1-5; D unresolved. The germline gives CDR1 MNHNS, CDR2 SASEGT. V was pared by 2 bases and J by 1 base, with 12 bases between. The CDR3 totals 16 residues. CDR3 loop: CASSESNWESNQPQHF. For the CDR3, the DNA is TGTGCCAGCAGTGAATCAAACTGGGAGAGCAATCAGCCCCAGCATTTT.

V is TRBV6-5 and J is TRBJ1-6; TRBD1 matches 8 bases. V lost 5 bases, J lost 10 bases, and 4 bases stayed unmatched. The CDR3 loop spans 13 amino acids. The germline gives CDR1 MNHEY, CDR2 SVGAGI. CDR3 residues: CASSRTGGSPLHF. The CDR3 bases are TGTGCCAGCAGTCGCACAGGGGGATCACCCCTCCACTTT.

In this sample, this clonotype turned up many times. The chain joins TRBV12-3 or TRBV12-4 to TRBJ1-2, with D tentatively TRBD1 (5 bases). V gave up 2 bases and J gave up 2 bases, with 12 bases separating them. The CDR3 contains 15 residues. Written as DNA, the CDR3 is TGTGCCAGCAGTTTACCGTCAGGGAGCAACTATGGCTACACCTTC. Encoded protein: CASSLPSGSNYGYTF.

This clonotype was observed many times. The J gene is TRBJ2-1, the V gene TRBV9; D is unresolved. V shed 0 bases and J shed 0 bases, with 10 bases lying between them. CDR3 length equals 16 residues. The germline V gene encodes CDR1 SGDLS and CDR2 YYNGEE. CDR3 loop: CASSVGQISSYNEQFF. The CDR3 DNA reads TGTGCCAGCAGCGTAGGGCAGATTAGCTCCTACAATGAGCAGTTCTTC.

In its sample, this clonotype was seen a few times. This chain connects TRBV5-1 to TRBJ1-1, with 8 nucleotides matching TRBD1. Germline V lookup: CDR1 SGHRS, CDR2 YFSETQ. J was trimmed by 1 base and V by 5 bases; bases with no gene match: 10. There are 16 residues in the CDR3. CDR3 protein: CASRMTGAAANTEAFF. The CDR3 DNA reads TGCGCCAGCAGAATGACAGGGGCGGCGGCGAACACTGAAGCTTTCTTT.

This clonotype appeared a few times. V and J are TRBV30 and TRBJ1-6; 8 nucleotides match TRBD1. Germline V CDR1 and CDR2: GTSNPN, SVGIG (reference sequence). V gave up 1 base and J gave up 3 bases; unmatched junction bases: 5. CDR3 size: 16 residues. Here the CDR3 DNA reads TGTGCCTGGAGTGCGGACAGGGAATACTATAATTCACCCCTCCACTTT. Translation gives CAWSADREYYNSPLHF.

The J gene is TRBJ1-3, the V gene TRBV12-3 or TRBV12-4, with D possibly being TRBD1 (5 bases). V lost 5 bases to trimming and J lost 4 bases, with 12 bases between them. This CDR3 has 14 residues. CDR3 nucleotides: TGTGCCAGCAGTCCAGGGCCTGCGGGAAACACCATATATTTT. This codes for CASSPGPAGNTIYF.

This clonotype was observed a handful of times. The chain has TRBV5-1 and TRBJ2-2, with D uncertain. CDR3 length: 16 residues. Trimming cost V 0 bases and J 0 bases, with 9 bases left between them. The germline gives CDR1 SGHRS, CDR2 YFSETQ. DNA for the CDR3: TGCGCCAGCAGCTTGGATGTTGCGACGAACACCGGGGAGCTGTTTTTT. Its protein product is CASSLDVATNTGELFF.

This clonotype was detected a few times. The V call is TRBV5-4, the J call TRBJ2-5, with 10 nucleotides matching TRBD2. Per germline, CDR1 SGHNT and CDR2 YYREEE (reference sequence). Unmatched junction bases numbered 1, after V lost 1 base and J lost 1 base. This CDR3 comprises 15 residues. CDR3 DNA: TGTGCCAGCAGCTTGACTAGCGGGGTCCAAGAGACCCAGTACTTC. It encodes CASSLTSGVQETQYF.

The chain links TRBV29-1 to TRBJ1-2; D possibly corresponds to TRBD1 (6 bases). Trimming shortened V by 8 bases and J by 8 bases, and 21 bases separated the two germline ends. Germline CDR1 and CDR2: SQVTM and ANQGSEA. The CDR3 is 13 residues long. CDR3 DNA sequence: TGCAGCTCGAGGGCAGGGGAATCTGAAGGCTACACCTTC. It specifies CSSRAGESEGYTF.

As concerns this clonotype: The junction shows a germline mismatch at one end, possibly a read error. The CDR3 DNA reads TGTGCCGGCAGCTTAATGAACAGGGAAGCTTTCTTT. It encodes CAGSLMNREAFF. V and J are TRBV7-9 and TRBJ1-1, with D possibly being TRBD1 (5 bases). Looked up from germline, CDR1 is SEHNR and CDR2 is FQNEAQ (reference sequence). This CDR3 has 12 amino acids.